The 20 T cell receptor beta chains below all came from one sample that was sequenced in a study of blood T cell repertoires in COVID-19. Only in-frame clones appear in the TCRdb table, and some are missing; sequencing was by immunoSEQ multiplex PCR. Of about 210,000 clones detected, roughly 84% appear once; the ten largest clones hold approximately 7.2%. Sequenced: PBMCs or T cells enriched from blood (not recorded which). These receptors came from a man aged 25 to 40 in a cohort exposed to, infected with or recovered from COVID-19 (not recorded which).

This clone was seen once. This chain links TRBV5-1 with TRBJ2-1, with TRBD2 identical over 10 bases. This CDR3 is built from 13 residues. The germline CDR1 and CDR2 sequences are SGHRS and YFSETQ. V lost 5 bases to trimming and J lost 8 bases; unmatched junction nucleotides: 4. In DNA form, the CDR3 reads TGCGCCAGCAGTCCACTAGCGGGGTATGAGCAGTTCTTC. Its protein is CASSPLAGYEQFF.

This clone was seen a single time. The V gene is TRBV5-1, the J gene TRBJ2-3, with TRBD2 matching over 12 bases. CDR3 length: 16 residues. V was pared by 5 bases and J by 6 bases, with 10 bases of the junction left unmatched. Germline assignment: CDR1 SGHRS and CDR2 YFSETQ. The CDR3 sequence is CASRASGRALYDTQYF. CDR3 sequence (DNA): TGCGCCAGCAGGGCTAGCGGGAGGGCCCTTTACGATACGCAGTATTTT.

The CDR3 region is CASSQELQGAYEQFF. The CDR3, as DNA: TGCGCCAGCAGCCAAGAACTGCAGGGGGCGTATGAGCAGTTCTTC. The rearrangement joins TRBV4-1 to TRBJ2-1; 8 bases map to TRBD1. The V and J ends lost 0 bases and 8 bases, in that order; junction bases with no gene match: 6. The CDR3 has 15 residues. CDR1 and CDR2 from the germline V gene are MGHRA and YSYEKL.

The chain combines TRBV11-2 with TRBJ2-3; no reliable D call. Germline V gene data show CDR1 as SGHAT and CDR2 as FQNNGV. Trimming removed 3 bases from V and 4 bases from J, with 8 bases in between. The CDR3 has 13 amino acids. CDR3 coding DNA: TGTGCCAGCAGCTTTTCCCCGGCAGATACGCAGTATTTT. Translated, it gives CASSFSPADTQYF.

This CDR3 is CASSQDSGGSDTIYF. In DNA, the CDR3 is TGCGCCAGCAGCCAAGATTCCGGCGGGAGTGACACCATATATTTT. The J gene is TRBJ1-3, the V gene TRBV4-3; D not certain. V lost 0 bases and J lost 8, with 14 bases in between. This CDR3 spans 15 amino acids. Germline V lookup: CDR1 LGHNA, CDR2 YSLEER.

This sequence joins TRBV5-1 and TRBJ2-3; 11 bases fit TRBD1. CDR1 and CDR2 (germline): SGHRS, YFSETQ. Trimming at V came to 5 bases and at J to 5 bases, leaving 4 bases not matched to a gene. The CDR3 is made up of 14 amino acids. CDR3 nucleotide sequence: TGCGCCAGCAGGATGGGGACAGGGGGAGATACGCAGTATTTT. Translating gives CASRMGTGGDTQYF.

The V gene is TRBV19, the J gene TRBJ2-2; TRBD2 matches 12 bases. The germline V gene encodes CDR1 LNHDA and CDR2 SQIVND (reference sequence). This CDR3 region has 16 residues. Trimming took 4 bases from V and 7 from J; bases not matched to a gene: 7. The CDR3 sequence: CASSRRTSGVVGELFF. CDR3 nucleotide sequence: TGTGCCAGTAGTAGACGGACTAGCGGGGTCGTCGGGGAGCTGTTTTTT.

J is TRBJ2-2 and V is TRBV25-1, with D tentatively TRBD1 (5 bases). The CDR3 is 14 amino acids. V was shortened by 8 bases and J by 4 bases, with 14 bases between the two germline ends. Germline loops: CDR1 MGHDK, CDR2 SYGVNS. As DNA, the CDR3 is TGTGCCAGCCAGAAGGGGCAGGCCACCGGGGAGCTGTTTTTT. Protein: CASQKGQATGELFF. Based on the CDR3 plus reference TRBV25-1 and TRBJ2-2, the full variable domain is EADIYQTPRYLVIGTGKKITLECSQTMGHDKMYWYQQDPGMELHLIHYSYGVNSTEKGDLSSESTVSRIRTEHFPLTLESARPSHTSQYLCASQKGQATGELFFGEGSRLTVL.

V and J are TRBV11-2 and TRBJ2-3; weak D call: TRBD2 (6 bases). V lost 4 bases and J 2 bases, leaving 19 bases between the germline ends. The CDR3 length is 17 residues. Looked up from germline, CDR1 is SGHAT and CDR2 is FQNNGV. This CDR3 reads CASSYSPGSGYTDTQYF. The CDR3 DNA follows: TGTGCCAGCAGCTACTCGCCAGGTAGCGGTTACACAGATACGCAGTATTTT.

The V call is TRBV19, the J call TRBJ2-7, with a tentative D call TRBD1 (6 bases). This CDR3 contains 15 residues. CDR1 is LNHDA and CDR2 is SQIVND in the germline V gene (reference sequence). V was clipped by 5 bases and J by 2 bases, with 16 bases between them. The CDR3 loop reads CASSSPGTRPYEQYF. CDR3 DNA: TGTGCCAGTAGTTCTCCAGGGACACGTCCCTACGAGCAGTACTTC.

This sequence joins TRBV11-3 and TRBJ2-1; no clear D. CDR1 SGHNT and CDR2 YENEEA come from the germline V gene. The V and J ends lost 2 bases and 8 bases respectively, with 7 bases between them. CDR3 length: 12 residues. The CDR3 bases are TGTGCCAGCAGCTTATCATCGGATGAGCAGTTCTTC. It yields the protein CASSLSSDEQFF.

This clone was found a few times. The chain uses TRBV6-5 and TRBJ1-4; 7 bases fit TRBD1. V shed 6 bases and J 8 bases; nucleotides not matched to a gene: 9. The germline V gene has CDR1 MNHEY and CDR2 SVGAGI. The CDR3 consists of 14 residues. DNA of the CDR3: TGTGCCAGCAGCGTCGACAGGGCTTCGGAAAAACTGTTTTTT. Translation gives CASSVDRASEKLFF.

The rearrangement links TRBV3-1 (or the pseudogene TRBV3-2) to TRBJ2-7; D may be TRBD2 (6 bases). Germline CDR1 LGHDT, CDR2 YNNKEL (reference sequence). Trimming shortened V by 2 bases and J by 2 bases, and 10 bases separated the two germline ends. CDR3 size: 14 residues. The CDR3, as DNA: TGTGCCAGCAGCCAATACCGCGGGGCCTACGAGCAGTACTTC. It translates to CASSQYRGAYEQYF.

In DNA form, the CDR3 reads TGTGCCAGCAGCTCGCGGTGGGGACAGCCCTCTGGAAACACCATATATTTT. Translation gives CASSSRWGQPSGNTIYF. This chain links TRBV11-2 with TRBJ1-3, with 7 bases that match TRBD1. J gave up 0 bases and V 4 bases, and 9 bases lay outside the gene matches. CDR3 length: 17 residues. Germline loops: CDR1 SGHAT, CDR2 FQNNGV.

The rearrangement uses TRBV28 and TRBJ2-2; 8 bases align to TRBD2. The germline CDR1 and CDR2 sequences are MDHEN and SYDVKM. The CDR3 is 17 residues long. With V trimmed by 2 bases and J by 0 bases, 5 bases remained unmatched. CDR3 amino acids: CASSLRLAGPNTGELFF. The CDR3 nucleotides read TGTGCCAGCAGTTTACGCCTAGCGGGCCCGAACACCGGGGAGCTGTTTTTT.

This clone was seen only a few times. The chain combines TRBV19 with TRBJ1-1; D is uncertain. Trimming stripped 4 bases from V and 0 bases from J, with 6 bases between. There are 13 residues in the CDR3. The germline CDR1 and CDR2 sequences are LNHDA and SQIVND (reference sequence). Here the CDR3 DNA reads TGTGCCAGTAGTACCTCTATGAACACTGAAGCTTTCTTT. Translation: CASSTSMNTEAFF.

The chain employs TRBV28 and TRBJ1-4, with D perhaps TRBD1 (5 bases). This CDR3 spans 17 amino acids. Trimming cost V 3 bases and J 1 base, with 15 bases left between them. CDR1 is MDHEN and CDR2 is SYDVKM in the germline V gene. The CDR3 region is CASSLLQGGVTNEKLFF. CDR3 DNA: TGTGCCAGCAGTTTGCTCCAGGGAGGTGTAACTAATGAAAAACTGTTTTTT.

The chain has TRBV14 and TRBJ1-5; D not certain. The CDR3 runs to 15 residues. Germline CDR1 SGHDN, CDR2 FVKESK. V lost 4 bases and J 4 bases, leaving 14 bases between the germline ends. The CDR3, as DNA: TGTGCCAGCAGCCTAGATGGGAGCGGGAATCAGCCCCAGCATTTT. This encodes CASSLDGSGNQPQHF. The full variable domain, rest sourced from reference TRBV14 and TRBJ1-5, is EAGVTQFPSHSVIEKGQTVTLRCDPISGHDNLYWYRRVMGKEIKFLLHFVKESKQDESGMPNNRFLAERTGGTYSTLKVQPAELEDSGVYFCASSLDGSGNQPQHFGDGTRLSIL.

This chain links TRBV2 with TRBJ1-5, with 8 bases identical to TRBD1. The CDR3 is 14 residues long. V dropped 6 bases and J dropped 6; count of bases not matched to a gene: 7. CDR1 SNHLY and CDR2 FYNNEI come from the germline V gene. CDR3: CASSWTGNGQPQHF. The CDR3 DNA reads as TGTGCCAGCAGCTGGACAGGGAATGGTCAGCCCCAGCATTTT.

The rearrangement uses TRBV14 and TRBJ1-1; 8 nucleotides line up with TRBD1. This CDR3 contains 15 residues. Germline trimming cut 4 bases from V and 4 bases from J; bases unmatched to any gene: 8. The germline CDR1 and CDR2 sequences are SGHDN and FVKESK. CDR3 residues: CASSRQGAGGTEAFF. CDR3 in DNA: TGTGCCAGCAGCCGGCAGGGGGCTGGCGGCACTGAAGCTTTCTTT. Filled out from reference TRBV14 and TRBJ1-1, the complete variable domain reads EAGVTQFPSHSVIEKGQTVTLRCDPISGHDNLYWYRRVMGKEIKFLLHFVKESKQDESGMPNNRFLAERTGGTYSTLKVQPAELEDSGVYFCASSRQGAGGTEAFFGQGTRLTVV.